The rows below give T cell receptor beta chains drawn from one sample of a study of post-analysis software for immune sequencing data. TCRdb called the PCR reads again in MiXCR, with one record for every CDR3 protein. The table includes about 800,000 distinct CDR3 sequences, roughly 30% detected once. Source material: blood. Receptors originate from a girl under 18 with multiple sclerosis. Each CDR3 is given with its conserved first and last residue. D genes are given only for firm matches. Clone size is stated in some rows and not others, as once, few, many or a class when expanded.

v_call: TRBV12-3/TRBV12-4; j_call: TRBJ2-2; clone_size: NA; d_call: TRBD1; cdr3_nt: TGTGCCAGCAGTTTAGATACGGGACAGAACACCGGGGAGCGGTTTTTT; cdr3_aa: CASSLDTGQNTGERFF
v_call: TRBV11-2; j_call: TRBJ2-1; clone_size: few; d_call: NA; cdr3_nt: TGTGCCAGCAGCTTAGAGTATCGGTTTTGGGCGGTTAACAATGAGCAGTTCTTC; cdr3_aa: CASSLEYRFWAVNNEQFF
v_call: TRBV18; j_call: TRBJ2-7; clone_size: NA; d_call: TRBD2; cdr3_nt: TGTGCCAGCACCGAGACTAGCGGGGGCTACGAGCAGTACTTC; cdr3_aa: CASTETSGGYEQYF
v_call: TRBV5-1; j_call: TRBJ2-3; clone_size: few; d_call: NA; cdr3_nt: TGCGCCAGCAGCTTGGGACCCCAGGGCGCAGATACGCAGTATTTT; cdr3_aa: CASSLGPQGADTQYF
v_call: TRBV5-1; j_call: TRBJ1-5; clone_size: few; d_call: TRBD1; cdr3_nt: TGCGCCAGCAGCCCTGGACAGGGCCATGGCAATCAGCCCCAGCATTTT; cdr3_aa: CASSPGQGHGNQPQHF
v_call: TRBV10-3; j_call: TRBJ2-7; clone_size: NA; d_call: NA; cdr3_nt: TGTGCCATCAGTGACCCGGCCGGGCAGTACAACGAGCAGTACTTC; cdr3_aa: CAISDPAGQYNEQYF
v_call: TRBV2; j_call: TRBJ2-3; clone_size: few; d_call: TRBD2; cdr3_nt: TGTGCCAGCACTCTACTAGCGGTCCGAGATACGCAGTATTTT; cdr3_aa: CASTLLAVRDTQYF
v_call: TRBV7-9; j_call: TRBJ2-7; clone_size: NA; d_call: NA; cdr3_nt: TGTGCCAGCAGCTTAGCGCTGGCGGTCTACGAGCAGTACTTC; cdr3_aa: CASSLALAVYEQYF
v_call: TRBV28; j_call: TRBJ1-5; clone_size: few; d_call: TRBD1; cdr3_nt: TGTGCCAGCAGTTTATCAGGGACAGGGTACGATCAGCCCCAGCATTTT; cdr3_aa: CASSLSGTGYDQPQHF
v_call: TRBV10-3; j_call: TRBJ1-4; clone_size: NA; d_call: TRBD1; cdr3_nt: TGTGCCACCGGGACAGGGGATGAAGGTGAAAAACTGTTTTTT; cdr3_aa: CATGTGDEGEKLFF
v_call: TRBV10-3; j_call: TRBJ1-4; clone_size: few; d_call: TRBD1; cdr3_nt: TGTGCCATCAGCGAGGGGGCACCTAATGAAAAACTGTTTTTT; cdr3_aa: CAISEGAPNEKLFF
v_call: TRBV20-1; j_call: TRBJ2-5; clone_size: NA; d_call: NA; cdr3_nt: TGCAGTGCCCAGGAGCAGGGAGGAGAGACCCAGTACTTC; cdr3_aa: CSAQEQGGETQYF
v_call: TRBV29-1; j_call: TRBJ2-3; clone_size: NA; d_call: NA; cdr3_nt: TGCAGCGGCGGAGGGCGGTTAACAAAGGATACGCAGTATTTT; cdr3_aa: CSGGGRLTKDTQYF
v_call: TRBV10-3; j_call: TRBJ2-1; clone_size: many; d_call: TRBD1; cdr3_nt: TGTGCCACCGCTGACAGGGGGCTCGGGGATGAGCAGTTCTTC; cdr3_aa: CATADRGLGDEQFF
v_call: TRBV5-1; j_call: TRBJ2-1; clone_size: NA; d_call: NA; cdr3_nt: TGCGCCAGCAGCACTGCTACGGGGCGATTTAACTCCTACAATGAGCAGTTCTTC; cdr3_aa: CASSTATGRFNSYNEQFF
v_call: TRBV7-2; j_call: TRBJ2-7; clone_size: NA; d_call: TRBD1; cdr3_nt: TGTGCCAGCAGCTTAAGTATCCGGGACAGGGGGTACGAGCAGTACTTC; cdr3_aa: CASSLSIRDRGYEQYF
v_call: TRBV20-1; j_call: TRBJ2-3; clone_size: few; d_call: TRBD2; cdr3_nt: TGCAGTGCTAGAGATCGACTAGCGGGGGACACAGATACGCAGTATTTT; cdr3_aa: CSARDRLAGDTDTQYF
v_call: TRBV6-1; j_call: TRBJ1-1; clone_size: NA; d_call: NA; cdr3_nt: TGTGCCAGCAGTGAAGCTTACAGGTCCAGCAAAGCTTTCTTT; cdr3_aa: CASSEAYRSSKAFF
v_call: TRBV20-1; j_call: TRBJ2-7; clone_size: NA; d_call: TRBD2; cdr3_nt: TGCAGTGCGGACCGACTAGCGGGAGGCCGTTACGAGCAGTACTTC; cdr3_aa: CSADRLAGGRYEQYF
v_call: TRBV6-2/TRBV6-3; j_call: TRBJ1-1; clone_size: few; d_call: TRBD1; cdr3_nt: TGTGCCGGCCGGGACAGGGGGACTGAAGCTTTCTTT; cdr3_aa: CAGRDRGTEAFF
v_call: TRBV20-1; j_call: TRBJ2-7; clone_size: NA; d_call: NA; cdr3_nt: TGCAGTGCCCACAACGTCCACACCCAAATTCCCTACGAGCAGTACTTC; cdr3_aa: CSAHNVHTQIPYEQYF
v_call: TRBV20-1; j_call: TRBJ2-1; clone_size: few; d_call: NA; cdr3_nt: TGCAGTGCTAGAGACAGAAAGGGCCTCAATGAGCAGTTCTTC; cdr3_aa: CSARDRKGLNEQFF
v_call: TRBV12-3/TRBV12-4; j_call: TRBJ2-2; clone_size: NA; d_call: NA; cdr3_nt: TGTGCCAGCAGTTTAGTCACAGGGTCTCCCGGGGAGCTCTTTTTT; cdr3_aa: CASSLVTGSPGELFF
v_call: TRBV13; j_call: TRBJ2-5; clone_size: many; d_call: NA; cdr3_nt: TGTGCCAGCAGCCAAGGGCCTCAAGAGACCCAGTACTTC; cdr3_aa: CASSQGPQETQYF
v_call: TRBV6-6; j_call: TRBJ1-5; clone_size: NA; d_call: NA; cdr3_nt: TGTGCCAGCAGTTATGGCCCGGCGGGAAATCAGCCTCAGCATTTT; cdr3_aa: CASSYGPAGNQPQHF
v_call: TRBV24-1; j_call: TRBJ2-7; clone_size: NA; d_call: NA; cdr3_nt: TGTGCCACCAGTGATCCCCCCCGGGCAAGGCAGTACTTC; cdr3_aa: CATSDPPRARQYF
v_call: TRBV5-1; j_call: TRBJ2-5; clone_size: NA; d_call: TRBD2; cdr3_nt: TGCGCCAGCAGCTCCGGGATGACTAGCGGGACGGTGGAGACCCAGTACTTC; cdr3_aa: CASSSGMTSGTVETQYF
v_call: TRBV11-2; j_call: TRBJ2-3; clone_size: NA; d_call: TRBD2; cdr3_nt: TGTGCCAGCAGCTTAGTCCTAGCGGGCACAGATACGCAGTATTTT; cdr3_aa: CASSLVLAGTDTQYF
v_call: TRBV13; j_call: TRBJ2-7; clone_size: NA; d_call: TRBD2; cdr3_nt: TGTGCCAGCAGCCCTACCGCTAGCGGACCTACCTACGAGCAGTACTTC; cdr3_aa: CASSPTASGPTYEQYF
v_call: TRBV3-1; j_call: TRBJ1-2; clone_size: NA; d_call: NA; cdr3_nt: TGTGCCAGCAGCCATCGGAGCAGGGGAAACTATGGCTACACCTTC; cdr3_aa: CASSHRSRGNYGYTF
v_call: TRBV6-2/TRBV6-3; j_call: TRBJ2-1; clone_size: few; d_call: NA; cdr3_nt: TGTGCCAGCAGTTACTCTGCAGGGCCAAGGGCTAATGAGCAGTTCTTC; cdr3_aa: CASSYSAGPRANEQFF
v_call: TRBV5-1; j_call: TRBJ2-7; clone_size: few; d_call: NA; cdr3_nt: TGCGCCAGCAGCTTGCGGGGCCTAGGTCAACTTTACGAGCAGTACTTC; cdr3_aa: CASSLRGLGQLYEQYF
v_call: TRBV20-1; j_call: TRBJ1-2; clone_size: NA; d_call: TRBD1; cdr3_nt: TGCAGTGCTAGAGAACGCGGGACAGGGAGGAACTATGGCTACACCTTC; cdr3_aa: CSARERGTGRNYGYTF
v_call: TRBV15; j_call: TRBJ2-1; clone_size: few; d_call: NA; cdr3_nt: TGTGCCACCAGCCTCGGACAGAGCTCCTACAATGAGCAGTTCTTC; cdr3_aa: CATSLGQSSYNEQFF
v_call: TRBV20-1; j_call: TRBJ1-2; clone_size: NA; d_call: NA; cdr3_nt: TGCAGTGCTAGGGGGTATGGGGGAGGCAACTATGGCTACACCTTC; cdr3_aa: CSARGYGGGNYGYTF
v_call: TRBV2; j_call: TRBJ1-1; clone_size: NA; d_call: TRBD1; cdr3_nt: TGTGCCAGCAGAGAGACAGGGCTTACCGAAGCTTTCTTT; cdr3_aa: CASRETGLTEAFF
v_call: TRBV29-1; j_call: TRBJ2-1; clone_size: NA; d_call: NA; cdr3_nt: TGCAGCGTTGCCCCCACGAATGAGCAGTTCTTC; cdr3_aa: CSVAPTNEQFF
v_call: TRBV5-1; j_call: TRBJ2-2; clone_size: few; d_call: NA; cdr3_nt: TGCGCCAGCAGCTATCTAGGGAACACCGGGGAGCTGTTTTTT; cdr3_aa: CASSYLGNTGELFF
v_call: TRBV7-2; j_call: TRBJ2-1; clone_size: NA; d_call: TRBD2; cdr3_nt: TGTGCCAGCAGCCAAGGACTAGCGGGAGAAGCAGGCAATGAGCAGTTCTTC; cdr3_aa: CASSQGLAGEAGNEQFF
v_call: TRBV11-2; j_call: TRBJ2-1; clone_size: few; d_call: TRBD2; cdr3_nt: TGTGCCAGCAGCCCGACTAGCGGGGAGGGGAATGAGCAGTTCTTC; cdr3_aa: CASSPTSGEGNEQFF
v_call: TRBV20-1; j_call: TRBJ1-1; clone_size: NA; d_call: TRBD1; cdr3_nt: TGCAGTGCTAGACGGCAGGGGGCGAACACTGAAGCTTTCTTT; cdr3_aa: CSARRQGANTEAFF
v_call: TRBV2; j_call: TRBJ1-5; clone_size: NA; d_call: NA; cdr3_nt: TGTGCCAGCAGTGAACGCAGGAATCAGCCCCAGCATTTT; cdr3_aa: CASSERRNQPQHF
v_call: TRBV7-9; j_call: TRBJ2-7; clone_size: few; d_call: NA; cdr3_nt: TGTGCCAGCAGCCAGGGGTTGGAGGGTCCCGAGCAGTACTTC; cdr3_aa: CASSQGLEGPEQYF
v_call: TRBV5-1; j_call: TRBJ1-2; clone_size: NA; d_call: NA; cdr3_nt: TGCGCCAGCAGCTTGTCTACGGGACTGGAGGGGGGCTACACCTTC; cdr3_aa: CASSLSTGLEGGYTF
v_call: TRBV9; j_call: TRBJ1-1; clone_size: NA; d_call: NA; cdr3_nt: TGTGCCAGCAGCCCACGGGGGGGGACCACCGAAGCTTTCTTT; cdr3_aa: CASSPRGGTTEAFF
v_call: TRBV24-1; j_call: TRBJ1-1; clone_size: NA; d_call: NA; cdr3_nt: TGTGCCACCAGTGATTCACTCCCTGGGGCTGAAGCTTTCTTT; cdr3_aa: CATSDSLPGAEAFF
v_call: TRBV29-1; j_call: TRBJ1-2; clone_size: many; d_call: NA; cdr3_nt: TGCAGCGATCTACAGGGCGCTAACTATGGCTACACCTTC; cdr3_aa: CSDLQGANYGYTF
v_call: TRBV18; j_call: TRBJ2-3; clone_size: few; d_call: NA; cdr3_nt: TGTGCGGGCAGACTCACAGATACGCAGTATTTT; cdr3_aa: CAGRLTDTQYF
v_call: TRBV4-1; j_call: TRBJ1-5; clone_size: few; d_call: NA; cdr3_nt: TGCGCCAGCAGCCCCGAAGGAACAGGGAGCAGCAATCAGCCCCAGCATTTT; cdr3_aa: CASSPEGTGSSNQPQHF
v_call: TRBV18; j_call: TRBJ2-3; clone_size: once; d_call: TRBD1; cdr3_nt: TGTGCCAGCTCACCACTGGGACAGAGGAGCACAGATACGCAGTATTTT; cdr3_aa: CASSPLGQRSTDTQYF
v_call: TRBV10-2; j_call: TRBJ2-1; clone_size: NA; d_call: TRBD2; cdr3_nt: TGCGCCAGCAGTGAGTCGGTAGCGGGAGCCAATGAGCAGTTCTTC; cdr3_aa: CASSESVAGANEQFF
v_call: TRBV3-1; j_call: TRBJ2-1; clone_size: NA; d_call: NA; cdr3_nt: TGTGCCAGCAGCCAAGAATTAGGGCGGAACAATGAGCAGTTCTTC; cdr3_aa: CASSQELGRNNEQFF
v_call: TRBV9; j_call: TRBJ1-2; clone_size: NA; d_call: TRBD1; cdr3_nt: TGTGCCAGCAGCGGACCGGGACAGGGATACTATGGCTACACCTTC; cdr3_aa: CASSGPGQGYYGYTF
v_call: TRBV12-3/TRBV12-4; j_call: TRBJ1-1; clone_size: few; d_call: TRBD1; cdr3_nt: TGTGCCAGCAGCTGGGACAGCAACACTGAAGCTTTCTTT; cdr3_aa: CASSWDSNTEAFF
v_call: TRBV7-9; j_call: TRBJ1-2; clone_size: NA; d_call: NA; cdr3_nt: TGTGCCAGCAGCCCCCCCTCTTGGCTCATCTACACCTTC; cdr3_aa: CASSPPSWLIYTF
v_call: TRBV7-2; j_call: TRBJ2-7; clone_size: NA; d_call: TRBD2; cdr3_nt: TGTGCCAGCAGTTTCCCGACTAGCGGGAGTATCAGACACGAGCAGTACTTC; cdr3_aa: CASSFPTSGSIRHEQYF